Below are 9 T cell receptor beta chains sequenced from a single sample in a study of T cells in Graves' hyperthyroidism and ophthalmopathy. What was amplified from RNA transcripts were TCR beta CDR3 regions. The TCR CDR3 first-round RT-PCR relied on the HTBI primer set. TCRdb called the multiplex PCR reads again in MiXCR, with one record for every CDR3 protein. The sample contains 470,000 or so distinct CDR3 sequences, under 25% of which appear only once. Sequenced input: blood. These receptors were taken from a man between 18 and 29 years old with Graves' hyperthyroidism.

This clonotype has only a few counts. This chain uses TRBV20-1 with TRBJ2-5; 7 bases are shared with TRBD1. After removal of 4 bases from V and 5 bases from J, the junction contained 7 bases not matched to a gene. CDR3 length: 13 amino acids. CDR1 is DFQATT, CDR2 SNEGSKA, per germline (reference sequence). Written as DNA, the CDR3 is TGCAGTGCTAAAACAGGGGCTATGGAGACCCAGTACTTC. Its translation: CSAKTGAMETQYF.

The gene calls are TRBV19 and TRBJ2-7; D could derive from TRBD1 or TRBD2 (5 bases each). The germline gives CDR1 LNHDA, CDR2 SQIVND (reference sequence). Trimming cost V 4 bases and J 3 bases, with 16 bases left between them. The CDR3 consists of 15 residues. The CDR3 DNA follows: TGTGCCAGTAGTACTATCCGGGACGGACGCTACGAGCAGTACTTC. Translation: CASSTIRDGRYEQYF.

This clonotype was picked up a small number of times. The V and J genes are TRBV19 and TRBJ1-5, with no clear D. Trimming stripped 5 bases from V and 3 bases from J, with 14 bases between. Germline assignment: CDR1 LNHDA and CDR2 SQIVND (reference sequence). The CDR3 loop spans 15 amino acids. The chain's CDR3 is CASSLRRGPNQPQHF. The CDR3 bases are TGTGCCAGTAGTCTCCGTCGAGGGCCCAATCAGCCCCAGCATTTT.

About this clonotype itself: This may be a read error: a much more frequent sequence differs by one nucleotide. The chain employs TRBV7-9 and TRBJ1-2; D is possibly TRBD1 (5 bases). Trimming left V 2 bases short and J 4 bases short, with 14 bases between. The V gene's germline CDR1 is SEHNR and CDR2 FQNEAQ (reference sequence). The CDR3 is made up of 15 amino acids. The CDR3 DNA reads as TGTGCCAGCAGCTTACGACTTGCAGGGCGCTATGGCTACACCTTC. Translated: CASSLRLAGRYGYTF.

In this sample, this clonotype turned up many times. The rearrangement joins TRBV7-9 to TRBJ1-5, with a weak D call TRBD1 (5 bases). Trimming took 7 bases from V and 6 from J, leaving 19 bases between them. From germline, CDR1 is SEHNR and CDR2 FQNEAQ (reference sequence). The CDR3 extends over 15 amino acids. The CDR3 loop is CASTSQTEYGQPQHF. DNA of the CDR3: TGTGCCAGCACCAGCCAGACAGAGTACGGTCAGCCCCAGCATTTT.

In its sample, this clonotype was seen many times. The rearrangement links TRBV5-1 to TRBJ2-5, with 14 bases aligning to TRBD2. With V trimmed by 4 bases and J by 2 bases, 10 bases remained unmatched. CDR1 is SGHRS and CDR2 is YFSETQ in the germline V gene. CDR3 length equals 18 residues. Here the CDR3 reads CASSPRLAGGLEQETQYF. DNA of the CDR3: TGCGCCAGCAGCCCGAGACTAGCGGGGGGGCTGGAACAAGAGACCCAGTACTTC.

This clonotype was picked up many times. CDR3 DNA: TGTGCCAGCAGCCCAGGCCATAGGGACACCAGCTACGAGCAGTACTTC. Amino acids: CASSPGHRDTSYEQYF. V is TRBV12-3 or TRBV12-4 and J is TRBJ2-7, with D tentatively TRBD1 (6 bases). V lost 6 bases, J lost 3 bases, and 21 bases lay in between. This CDR3 has 16 residues.

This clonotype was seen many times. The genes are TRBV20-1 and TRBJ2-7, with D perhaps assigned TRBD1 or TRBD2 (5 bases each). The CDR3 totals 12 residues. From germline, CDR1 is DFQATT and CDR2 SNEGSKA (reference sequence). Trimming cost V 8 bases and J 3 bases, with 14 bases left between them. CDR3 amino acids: CSTTGTLYEQYF. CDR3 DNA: TGCAGTACGACTGGGACGCTCTACGAGCAGTACTTC.

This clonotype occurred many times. CDR3 bases: TGCAGTGCTAATACGTTAAGGGCGAACACTGAAGCTTTCTTT. Amino acid sequence: CSANTLRANTEAFF. The J gene is TRBJ1-1, the V gene TRBV20-1, with no clear D. The CDR3 spans 14 residues. Trimming cost V 4 bases and J 1 base, with 13 bases left between them. In germline, CDR1 is DFQATT, CDR2 SNEGSKA (reference sequence).